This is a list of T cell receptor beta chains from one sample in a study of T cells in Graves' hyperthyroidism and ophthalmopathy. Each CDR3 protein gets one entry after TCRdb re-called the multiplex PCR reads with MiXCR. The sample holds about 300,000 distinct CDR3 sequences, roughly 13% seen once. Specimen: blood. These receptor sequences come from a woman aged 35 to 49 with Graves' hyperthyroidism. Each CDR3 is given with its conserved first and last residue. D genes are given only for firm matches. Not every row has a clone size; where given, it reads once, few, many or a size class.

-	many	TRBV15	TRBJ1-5	TGTGCCACCAGCAGGGCTGGGGAAGAGAGGAATCAGCCCCAGCATTTT	CATSRAGEERNQPQHF
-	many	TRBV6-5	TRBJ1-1	TGTGCCAGCAGTTACTCCTCAGGGGACGGCACTGAAGCTTTCTTT	CASSYSSGDGTEAFF
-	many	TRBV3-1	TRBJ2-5	TGTGCCAGCAGCCAAGGATGGGGGCAAGAGACCCAGTACTTC	CASSQGWGQETQYF
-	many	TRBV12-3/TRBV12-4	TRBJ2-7	TGTGCCAGCAGCTTAGGGTACGAGCAGTACTTC	CASSLGYEQYF
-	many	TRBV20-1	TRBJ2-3	TGCAGTGCTAGAGATGATACTAAGGCGGGTTCTAGCACAGATACGCAGTATTTT	CSARDDTKAGSSTDTQYF
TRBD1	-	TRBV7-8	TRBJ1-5	TGTGCCAGCAGTCGCTTATGGGACAGGGCTCAGCCCCAGCATTTT	CASSRLWDRAQPQHF
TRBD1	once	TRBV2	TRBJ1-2	TGTGCCAGCAGAGACAGGGGGCTTGGGGAGGATGGCTACACCTTC	CASRDRGLGEDGYTF
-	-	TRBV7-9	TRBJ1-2	TGTGCCAGCAGCCAACAGGGCCTCCTTAACTATGGCTACACCTTC	CASSQQGLLNYGYTF
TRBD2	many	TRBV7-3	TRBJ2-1	TGTGCCAGCAGCTTGGGGACTAGCGGGAGCGGTGAGCAGTTCTTC	CASSLGTSGSGEQFF
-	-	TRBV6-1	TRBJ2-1	TGTGCCAGCAGTAAAAAAACAGGCTACAATGAGCAGTTCTTC	CASSKKTGYNEQFF
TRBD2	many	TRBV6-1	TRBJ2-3	TGTGCCAGCAGCGAAGCGGGAGCGCGGAGCACAGATACGCAGTATTTT	CASSEAGARSTDTQYF
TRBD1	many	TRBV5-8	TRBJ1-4	TGTGCCAGCAGCCTAGGACAGGCAAATGAAAAACTGTTTTTT	CASSLGQANEKLFF
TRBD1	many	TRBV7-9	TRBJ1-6	TGTGCCAGCAGACAGGGGGCAAATTCACCCCTCCACTTT	CASRQGANSPLHF
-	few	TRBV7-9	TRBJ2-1	TGTGCCAGCAGCTTGACGGGGACGAAGGACAATGAGCAGTTCTTC	CASSLTGTKDNEQFF
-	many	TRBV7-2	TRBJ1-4	TGTGCCAGCAGCCCCCGGTTGGGGCTCGTTGAAAAACTGTTTTTT	CASSPRLGLVEKLFF
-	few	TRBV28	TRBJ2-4	TGTGCCAGCAGTGAGGCCACAGCCCGCCTTCTAGCCAAAAACATTCAGTACTTC	CASSEATARLLAKNIQYF
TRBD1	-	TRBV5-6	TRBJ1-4	TGTGCCAGCAGCTTGGGACAGGGGGAGATTACCCGGGAAAAACTGTTTTTT	CASSLGQGEITREKLFF
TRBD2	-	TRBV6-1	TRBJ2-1	TGTGCCAGCAGGCAGGGACTACCCACGGCGCAGTTCTTC	CASRQGLPTAQFF
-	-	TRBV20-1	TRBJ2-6	TGCAGTGCTTGGGGGCGTAGCGCTAGGGCCAACGTCCTGACTTTC	CSAWGRSARANVLTF
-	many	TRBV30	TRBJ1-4	TGTGCCTGGACCAAAGAGGGTTCACGGGAAAAACTGTTTTTT	CAWTKEGSREKLFF
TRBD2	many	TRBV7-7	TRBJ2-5	TGTGCTAGCAGCCCAACAGGACTAGCGGGAGGAGGAGAGACCCAGTACTTC	CASSPTGLAGGGETQYF
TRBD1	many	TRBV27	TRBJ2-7	TGTGCCAGCAGTCAGACAGGGCCCTACGAGCAGTACTTC	CASSQTGPYEQYF
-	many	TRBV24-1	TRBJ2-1	TGTGCCACCAGTGATGCGGGGGCCACCTACAATGAGCAGTTCTTC	CATSDAGATYNEQFF
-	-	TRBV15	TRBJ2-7	TGTGCCACCAGCAGAGCGAGTAGCGGACAATACGAGCTGTACTTC	CATSRASSGQYELYF
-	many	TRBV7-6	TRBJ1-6	TGTGCCAGCAGCGCTACCGGGGGGGCGGCCTCACCCCTCCACTTT	CASSATGGAASPLHF
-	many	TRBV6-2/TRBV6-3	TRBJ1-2	TGTGCCAGCAGACCTTCGGACAGCGGCTACACCTTC	CASRPSDSGYTF
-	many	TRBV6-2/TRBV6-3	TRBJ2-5	TGTGCCAGCAGTTACGAACAAGAGACCCAGTACTTC	CASSYEQETQYF
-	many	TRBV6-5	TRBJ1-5	TGTGCCAGCAGTTACGGGCCCAGGGATCATCAGCCCCAGCATTTT	CASSYGPRDHQPQHF
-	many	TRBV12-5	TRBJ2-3	TGTGCTAGTGGTTTGGGGGAAACAGATACGCAGTATTTT	CASGLGETDTQYF
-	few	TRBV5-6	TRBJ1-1	TGTGCCAGCAGCTTGGTGCGGAGAATGAACACTGAAGCTTTCTTT	CASSLVRRMNTEAFF
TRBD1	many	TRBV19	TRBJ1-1	TGTGCCAGTAGTATCAGGGGGTCGAACACTGAAGCTTTCTTT	CASSIRGSNTEAFF
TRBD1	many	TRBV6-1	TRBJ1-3	TGTGCCTTACAGGGGGCGCGACTGGTAAACACCATATATTTT	CALQGARLVNTIYF
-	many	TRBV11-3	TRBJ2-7	TGTGCCAGCAGCTTATCTGGGACCAACTACGAGCAGTACTTC	CASSLSGTNYEQYF
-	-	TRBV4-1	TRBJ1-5	TGCGCCAGCAAATACGACCTAGGTCCAAGCAATCAGCCCCAGCATTTT	CASKYDLGPSNQPQHF
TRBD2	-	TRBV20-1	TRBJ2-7	TGCAGTGCTAGAGATAGCGGGAAGAATAAAAACGAGCAGTACTTC	CSARDSGKNKNEQYF
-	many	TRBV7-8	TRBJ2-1	TGTGCCAGCAGCTTAATCTCAACTACTAGGATCCATGAGCAGTTCTTC	CASSLISTTRIHEQFF
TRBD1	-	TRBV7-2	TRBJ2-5	TGTGCCAGCAGCTTATCAACAGGGGGCGAGAAGACCCAGTACTTC	CASSLSTGGEKTQYF
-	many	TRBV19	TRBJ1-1	TGTGCCAGTAGTATAGGACCGAGTAACACTGAAGCTTTCTTT	CASSIGPSNTEAFF
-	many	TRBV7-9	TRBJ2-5	TGTGCCAGCAGCTATTTGGCGACCCAGTACTTC	CASSYLATQYF
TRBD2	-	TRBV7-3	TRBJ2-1	TGTGCCGGCAGCTCTAGCGGGAGGGCCAATGAGCAGTTCTTC	CAGSSSGRANEQFF
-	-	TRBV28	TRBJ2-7	TGTGCCAGCAGGGACAGTCGTACTTACGAGCAGTACTTC	CASRDSRTYEQYF
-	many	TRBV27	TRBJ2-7	TGTGCCAGCATCCCAATCGGGGGAGCCTACGAGCAGTACTTC	CASIPIGGAYEQYF
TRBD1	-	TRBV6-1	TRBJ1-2	TGTGCCAGCAGTGAAGGACCAGGGGGTGGAAGTGGCTACACCTTC	CASSEGPGGGSGYTF
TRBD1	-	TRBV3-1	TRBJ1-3	TGTGCCAGCAGCCAGGTGGACAGGGGCCTAAGCTCTGGAAACACCATATATTTT	CASSQVDRGLSSGNTIYF
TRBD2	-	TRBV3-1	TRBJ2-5	TGTGCCAGCAGCGAAGGACTAGCGGGAGCCAGGGTGACCCAGTACTTC	CASSEGLAGARVTQYF
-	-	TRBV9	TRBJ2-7	TGTGCCAGTGGCCCCGCGGGGCTCTCCTACGAGCAGTACTTC	CASGPAGLSYEQYF
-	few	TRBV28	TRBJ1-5	TGTGCCAGCAGCCCCTTCGGGGGGGGCAATCAGCCCCAGCATTTT	CASSPFGGGNQPQHF
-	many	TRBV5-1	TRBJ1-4	TGCGCCAGCAGCTTCGCCCAGGGAGATAATGAAAAACTGTTTTTT	CASSFAQGDNEKLFF
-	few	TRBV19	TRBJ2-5	TGTGCCAGTAGTACCCATACCACCCAGTACTTC	CASSTHTTQYF
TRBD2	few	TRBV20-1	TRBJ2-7	TGCAGTGCCAGTAACCGAGCGGGAGGGCCAGGGGAGCAGTACTTC	CSASNRAGGPGEQYF
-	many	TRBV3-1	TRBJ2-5	TGTGCCAGCAGCCAACCTGGACGGAATCAAGAGACCCAGTACTTC	CASSQPGRNQETQYF
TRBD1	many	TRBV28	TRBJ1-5	TGTGCCAGCAGTTTGGGACAGTACAATCAGCCCCAGCATTTT	CASSLGQYNQPQHF
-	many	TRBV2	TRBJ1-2	TGTGCCAGCAGTGTGTCCGGTGGTTTCTCTGGCTACACCTTC	CASSVSGGFSGYTF
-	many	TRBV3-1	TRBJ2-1	TGTGCCAGCAGCCAAGGTAGTTGGACAGACTATCACAATGAGCAGTTCTTC	CASSQGSWTDYHNEQFF